The entry that follows covers one TCR beta chain sequence. This CDR3 comprises 19 residues. Trimming stripped 6 bases from V and 0 bases from J, with 24 bases between. Germline V gene sequence: CDR1 MNHEY, CDR2 SMNVEV (reference sequence). The data originate from a study of blood T cell repertoires in COVID-19. Assignments of participants to cohorts depended upon their own reported clinical history. Recovered status in Cohort 3 required two negative PCRs, clearance, or symptom resolution. Clones were sequenced by immunoSEQ multiplex PCR, and TCRdb holds only the in-frame ones, with some missing. This sample yields about 380,000 clones, of which around 87% are seen a single time; about 1.5% belongs to the top ten.

The specimen was PBMCs or T cells enriched from blood (not recorded which). The TCR originated in a man between 25 and 39 years old who had recovered from COVID-19. The chain couples TRBV27 to TRBJ1-3; a weak D match, TRBD1 (6 bases). The CDR3 DNA follows: TGTGCCAGCAGACAGGAGGTCGGTACAGGGCCGATCTCTGGAAACACCATATATTTT. As protein: CASRQEVGTGPISGNTIYF.